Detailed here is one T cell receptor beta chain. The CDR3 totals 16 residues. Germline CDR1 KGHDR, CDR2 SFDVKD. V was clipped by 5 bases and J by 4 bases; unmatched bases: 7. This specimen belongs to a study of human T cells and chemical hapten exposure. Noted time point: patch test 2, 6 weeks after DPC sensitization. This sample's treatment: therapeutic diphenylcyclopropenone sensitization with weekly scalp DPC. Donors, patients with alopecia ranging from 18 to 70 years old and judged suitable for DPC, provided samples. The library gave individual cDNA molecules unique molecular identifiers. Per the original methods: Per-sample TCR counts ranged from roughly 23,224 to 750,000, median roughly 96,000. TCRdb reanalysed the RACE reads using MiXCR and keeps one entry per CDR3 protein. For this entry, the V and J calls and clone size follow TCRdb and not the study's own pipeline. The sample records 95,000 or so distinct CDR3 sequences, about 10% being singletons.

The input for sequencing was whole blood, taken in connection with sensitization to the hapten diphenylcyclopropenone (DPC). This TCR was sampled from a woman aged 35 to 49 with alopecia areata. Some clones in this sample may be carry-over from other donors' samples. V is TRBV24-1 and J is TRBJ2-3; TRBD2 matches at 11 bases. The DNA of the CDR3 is TGTGCCACCAGTGTGAGACTAGCGGGATCGGCAGATACGCAGTATTTT. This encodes CATSVRLAGSADTQYF.